The clone carrying this TCR beta chain was counted only a few times. Its antigen is unknown. This sample was included in a study of CD8+CD57+ T cells in acquired aplastic anemia. Study details: DNA per sorted CD4+ or CD8+ sample ranged about 0.2 to 27.4 ug, averaging roughly 3.5 ug.

Selection for sequencing was limited to patients who had shown CD8+CD57+ cell expansion by flow cytometry. When blood sampling took place, the patients had received no therapy. The study's findings and limits: Statistical testing detected no significant gap in CD8+ Simpson's diversity between patients and controls. The study identified roughly 31 CD8+ CDR3 sequences shared by patients and controls.

TCR beta VDJ combinations and CDR3 sequences were profiled from genomic DNA. TCRdb re-called the reads with MiXCR, one entry per CDR3 protein. The sample has hundreds of thousands of distinct CDR3 sequences; around 32% are singletons. This CDR3 is built from 18 residues. V shed 1 base and J shed 4 bases, with 19 bases lying between them. The germline V gene has CDR1 SGHAT and CDR2 FQDESV (reference sequence). Sequencing was done on a sample of sorted CD4+, CD8+, or CD8+CD57+ T cells (not recorded which) from PBMCs. The chain employs TRBV11-1 and TRBJ2-2, with D unclear. This receptor was obtained from a human donor with aplastic anemia. The CDR3 loop reads CASSLVAEILRGTGELFF. The CDR3, as DNA: TGTGCCAGCAGCTTAGTCGCAGAAATCCTCCGTGGCACCGGGGAGCTGTTTTTT.